This T cell receptor beta chain was documented in a study of cytomegalovirus exposure and HLA in healthy donors. Regarding the study as a whole: In a later analysis, donors in an Asian-associated ancestry cluster reportedly had fewer N-insertions in productive TCRs than the cohort mean. TRBV6-2, TRBV6-3 and other indistinguishable V segments were excluded.

Germline lookup yields CDR1 SEHNR and CDR2 FQNEAQ (reference sequence). This CDR3 region has 14 residues. The ends were cut back, 4 bases at V and 0 bases at J, with 10 bases in the middle. The PCR had 60 Vbeta and 13 Jbeta primers. In the authors' methods: Approximately 11 million of the 60 million to 90 million unique TCR beta chains counted in a later analysis were shared. TCRdb's table, derived via immunoSEQ multiplex PCR, lists solely in-frame clones and lacks some. That table is the source of V, J and clone size, and D and trimming were worked out from the DNA. The data contain around 200,000 clones, 70% to 80% of them singletons. A remark on this clone: What it binds is unknown.

Sequencing input: PBMCs. The TCR originated in a man aged 25 to 45 in good health and CMV-seronegative. The chain has TRBV7-9 and TRBJ2-7; unclear D gene. The CDR3 nucleotides are TGTGCCAGCAGCTCCTCCAGGATCTCCTACGAGCAGTACTTC. This codes for CASSSSRISYEQYF.